This entry concerns a single T cell receptor (beta chain). CDR1 is SGHRS, CDR2 YFSETQ, per germline. The V gene end was trimmed by 6 bases and the J gene end by 4 bases; junction bases not matched to a gene: 5. The CDR3 extends over 14 amino acids. The sample belongs to a study of blood T cell repertoires in COVID-19. Across the study: COVID-19 samples, acute and convalescent, were from the United States, Italy and Spain.

Per the original methods: From reference gene primer amplification, estimates of nucleated cell counts were derived. Clones were read by immunoSEQ multiplex PCR, and TCRdb kept only the in-frame ones, dropping some. V, J and clone size were drawn from that table, and D and trimming were deduced from the DNA. The table includes 90,000 or so clones, 85% detected once. This chain links TRBV5-1 with TRBJ2-2; 8 bases agree with TRBD2. The source is a man aged 60-69 years with acute or convalescent COVID-19. Sequenced material: peripheral blood. As DNA, the CDR3 is TGCGCCAGCATTGGAGCGGGGGTCACCGGGGAGCTGTTTTTT. Amino acids: CASIGAGVTGELFF.